Each of the 4 T cell receptor beta chains below was sequenced from the same sample in a study of control samples from healthy donors and cancer patients. TCRdb's table, derived via immunoSEQ multiplex PCR, lists solely in-frame clones and lacks some. The table lists 95,000 to 100,000 clones, around nine tenths of them singletons. Sequenced: blood. Every receptor here comes from a man aged 30 to 45 in good health.

The chain combines TRBV30 with TRBJ1-1; D is uncertain. The CDR3 runs 13 residues. Germline CDR1 GTSNPN, CDR2 SVGIG (reference sequence). The germline V and J ends were trimmed by 3 bases and 4 bases, with 12 bases remaining between them. Written as DNA, the CDR3 is TGTGCCTGGAGCGGGGTTTTGGGCACTGAAGCTTTCTTT. Protein sequence: CAWSGVLGTEAFF.

This clone was counted a single time. The chain employs TRBV27 and TRBJ2-1, with 10 bases that match TRBD2. The CDR3 loop spans 20 amino acids. The germline V gene has CDR1 MNHEY and CDR2 SMNVEV (reference sequence). The J segment lost 4 bases and the V segment lost 4 bases, leaving 19 bases of the junction unmatched. This chain's CDR3 is CASSSYRKPLLAGTYNEQFF. The CDR3 nucleotides read TGTGCCAGCAGTTCATACCGAAAACCTTTACTAGCGGGAACTTACAATGAGCAGTTCTTC.

The rearrangement joins TRBV4-1 to TRBJ1-5; unclear D gene. The CDR3 consists of 14 residues. V shed 0 bases and J shed 7 bases, with 10 bases lying between them. Germline V gene data show CDR1 as MGHRA and CDR2 as YSYEKL. CDR3 in amino acids: CASSQDGFRQPQHF. The CDR3 nucleotides read TGCGCCAGCAGCCAAGACGGCTTTCGGCAGCCCCAGCATTTT.

This chain connects TRBV2 to TRBJ1-6, with D perhaps matching TRBD1 (5 bases). V shed 10 bases and J shed 3 bases, with 16 bases lying between them. Germline CDR1 SNHLY, CDR2 FYNNEI. The CDR3 spans 15 residues. The CDR3: CANRQTGNYNSPLHF. The CDR3, as DNA: TGTGCCAACAGACAGACTGGGAACTATAATTCACCCCTCCACTTT.